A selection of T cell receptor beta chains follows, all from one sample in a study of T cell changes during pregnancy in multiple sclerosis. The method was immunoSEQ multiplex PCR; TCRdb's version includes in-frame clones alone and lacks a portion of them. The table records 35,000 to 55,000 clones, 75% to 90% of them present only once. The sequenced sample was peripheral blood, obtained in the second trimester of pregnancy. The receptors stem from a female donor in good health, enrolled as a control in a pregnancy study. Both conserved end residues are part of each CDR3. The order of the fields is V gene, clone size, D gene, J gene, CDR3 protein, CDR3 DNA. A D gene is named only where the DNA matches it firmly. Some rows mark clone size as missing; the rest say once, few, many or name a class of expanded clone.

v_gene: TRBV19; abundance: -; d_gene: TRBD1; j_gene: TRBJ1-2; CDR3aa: CASSIAPGGSNYGYTF; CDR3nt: TGTGCCAGTAGTATAGCCCCAGGGGGTAGCAACTATGGCTACACCTTC
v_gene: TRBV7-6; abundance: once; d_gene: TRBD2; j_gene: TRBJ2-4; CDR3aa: CASSLFGGERDIQYF; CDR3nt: TGTGCCAGCAGCTTATTTGGGGGGGAACGGGACATTCAGTACTTC
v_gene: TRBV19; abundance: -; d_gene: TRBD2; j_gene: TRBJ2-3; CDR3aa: CASGWALAGGTDTQYF; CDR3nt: TGTGCCAGCGGGTGGGCACTAGCGGGGGGCACAGATACGCAGTATTTT
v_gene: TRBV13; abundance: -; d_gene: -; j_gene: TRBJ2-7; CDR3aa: CASSLRDTGYEQYF; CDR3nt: TGTGCCAGCAGCCTACGGGACACCGGTTACGAGCAGTACTTC
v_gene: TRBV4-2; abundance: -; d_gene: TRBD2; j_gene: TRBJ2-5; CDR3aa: CASSPVTSGGDPRTQYF; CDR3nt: TGTGCCAGCAGCCCCGTTACTAGCGGGGGAGACCCCCGGACCCAGTACTTC
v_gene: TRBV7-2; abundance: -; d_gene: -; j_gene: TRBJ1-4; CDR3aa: CASSSRGGRVEKLFF; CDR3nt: TGTGCCAGCAGCTCTCGAGGGGGGAGGGTTGAAAAACTGTTTTTT
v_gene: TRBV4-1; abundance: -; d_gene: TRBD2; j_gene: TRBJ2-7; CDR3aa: CASSQSLAGENYEQYF; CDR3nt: TGCGCCAGCAGCCAATCTCTAGCGGGGGAAAACTACGAGCAGTACTTC
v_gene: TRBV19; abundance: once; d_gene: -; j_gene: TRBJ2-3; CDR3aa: CASNSQGTDTQYF; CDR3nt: TGTGCCAGTAATTCGCAGGGTACAGATACGCAGTATTTT
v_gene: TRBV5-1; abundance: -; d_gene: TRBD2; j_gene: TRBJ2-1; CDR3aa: CASAGASGGSGEQFF; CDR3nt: TGCGCCAGCGCCGGGGCTAGCGGGGGGTCCGGTGAGCAGTTCTTC
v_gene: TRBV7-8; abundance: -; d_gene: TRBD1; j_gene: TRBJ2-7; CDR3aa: CASSLASRAGGLYEQYF; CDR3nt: TGTGCCAGCAGCTTAGCAAGTCGGGCAGGGGGTCTCTACGAGCAGTACTTC
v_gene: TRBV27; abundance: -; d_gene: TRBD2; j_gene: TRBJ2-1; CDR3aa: CASSQGGGVNEQFF; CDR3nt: TGTGCCAGCAGTCAAGGCGGGGGGGTAAATGAGCAGTTCTTC
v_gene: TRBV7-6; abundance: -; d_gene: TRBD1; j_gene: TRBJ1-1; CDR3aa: CASSLGQGTEAFF; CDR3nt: TGTGCCAGCAGCTTGGGACAGGGCACTGAAGCTTTCTTT
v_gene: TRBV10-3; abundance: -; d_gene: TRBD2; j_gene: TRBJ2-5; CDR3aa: CAISESRTSGSYETQYF; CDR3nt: TGTGCCATCAGTGAGTCCCGGACTAGCGGGAGCTATGAGACCCAGTACTTC
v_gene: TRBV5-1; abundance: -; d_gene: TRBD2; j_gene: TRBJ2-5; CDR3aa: CASSWGSSGTQETQYF; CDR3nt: TGCGCCAGCAGCTGGGGGTCTAGCGGAACCCAAGAGACCCAGTACTTC
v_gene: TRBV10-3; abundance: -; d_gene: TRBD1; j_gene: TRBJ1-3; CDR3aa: CAISEWTGEANIGNTIYF; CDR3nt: TGTGCCATCAGTGAGTGGACAGGGGAAGCTAACATTGGAAACACCATATATTTT
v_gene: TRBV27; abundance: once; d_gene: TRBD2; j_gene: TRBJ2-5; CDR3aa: CASSLISGLAAQETQYF; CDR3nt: TGTGCCAGCAGTTTGATATCGGGACTAGCGGCACAAGAGACCCAGTACTTC